The 27 T cell receptor beta chains presented below share a single source sample, sequenced in a study of cytomegalovirus exposure and HLA in healthy donors. Libraries were prepared by immunoSEQ multiplex PCR; TCRdb keeps only in-frame clonotypes and omits some of them. Altogether some 99,000 clones are present, roughly 86% being singletons, with the ten largest covering about 2%. Material for sequencing was PBMCs. Receptor source: a woman aged 18-29 years in good health and CMV-seronegative.

V and J are TRBV5-6 and TRBJ2-7, with no clear D. The germline gives CDR1 SGHDT, CDR2 YYEEEE. The CDR3 runs to 13 residues. Trimming shortened V by 4 bases and J by 0 bases, and 8 bases separated the two germline ends. This chain's CDR3 is CASSPTGSYEQYF. DNA for the CDR3: TGTGCCAGCAGCCCCACCGGCTCCTACGAGCAGTACTTC.

The rearrangement links TRBV19 to TRBJ2-7; possible D gene TRBD2, 5 bases. CDR1 and CDR2 (germline): LNHDA, SQIVND (reference sequence). V dropped 4 bases and J dropped 6 bases, with 19 bases sitting between them. The CDR3 spans 15 residues. CDR3: CASSNFPEGVGEQYF. The CDR3 DNA reads as TGTGCCAGTAGTAACTTCCCCGAGGGAGTGGGCGAGCAGTACTTC.

This rearrangement joins TRBV7-3 to TRBJ2-2, with 9 nucleotides matching TRBD1. J gave up 2 bases and V 5 bases, and 3 bases lay outside the gene matches. In germline, CDR1 is SGHTA, CDR2 FQGTGA. The CDR3 sequence is 15 residues long. The CDR3 sequence is CASSPQGANTGELFF. CDR3 bases: TGTGCCAGCAGCCCACAGGGGGCCAACACCGGGGAGCTGTTTTTT. Complete variable domain (other parts from reference TRBV7-3 and TRBJ2-2): GAGVSQTPSNKVTEKGKYVELRCDPISGHTALYWYRQSLGQGPEFLIYFQGTGAADDSGLPNDRFFAVRPEGSVSTLKIQRTERGDSAVYLCASSPQGANTGELFFGEGSRLTVL.

The CDR3 here is CASRTGQGVNEQFF. The CDR3 DNA is TGCGCCAGCAGGACTGGACAGGGTGTGAATGAGCAGTTCTTC. The chain couples TRBV4-1 to TRBJ2-1; 8 nucleotides agree with TRBD1. V gave up 6 bases and J gave up 7 bases; unmatched junction bases: 8. This CDR3 region has 14 residues. In germline, CDR1 is MGHRA, CDR2 YSYEKL.

V gene TRBV2 combines with J gene TRBJ1-5, with D possibly being TRBD1 (5 bases). From germline, CDR1 is SNHLY and CDR2 FYNNEI. This CDR3 has 14 residues. V lost 6 bases and J lost 6, with 15 bases in between. The CDR3 spells CASRVGAGGQPQHF. The DNA of the CDR3 is TGTGCCAGCAGGGTGGGAGCCGGGGGTCAGCCCCAGCATTTT.

This chain uses TRBV29-1 with TRBJ2-1, with a possible D match to TRBD1 (6 bases). V was pared by 6 bases and J by 6 bases, with 9 bases between. Per the germline V gene, CDR1 is SQVTM and CDR2 is ANQGSEA. The CDR3 length is 11 residues. CDR3 nucleotide sequence: TGCAGCGTACGACAGGTCAATGAGCAGTTCTTC. This encodes CSVRQVNEQFF.

The rearrangement links TRBV5-6 to TRBJ1-2; TRBD1 is a possible D gene (6 bases). The CDR3 is 16 amino acids. The V gene's germline CDR1 is SGHDT and CDR2 YYEEEE. Trimming pared 1 base from V and 7 bases from J, leaving 20 bases between. In DNA, the CDR3 is TGTGCCAGCAGCTTGCGGGGGGCGCTTGGAGGTGGTGGCTACACCTTC. Protein sequence: CASSLRGALGGGGYTF.

The rearrangement links TRBV9 to TRBJ2-1; D remains ambiguous. The V gene lost 0 bases and the J gene lost 2 bases, with 9 bases spanning the gap. CDR3 length: 15 amino acids. The germline V gene has CDR1 SGDLS and CDR2 YYNGEE. The CDR3 protein is CASSVVAETYNEQFF. CDR3 coding DNA: TGTGCCAGCAGCGTAGTAGCAGAAACCTACAATGAGCAGTTCTTC.

V and J are TRBV28 and TRBJ1-2, with 7 bases matching TRBD1. Germline CDR1 MDHEN, CDR2 SYDVKM. Trimming took 6 bases from V and 4 from J; bases not matched to a gene: 8. CDR3 length: 14 amino acids. CDR3 amino acids: CASRPHRDSYGYTF. In DNA, the CDR3 is TGTGCCAGCAGACCCCACCGGGACAGCTATGGCTACACCTTC.

J is TRBJ2-1 and V is TRBV11-3; no reliable D call. Germline assignment: CDR1 SGHNT and CDR2 YENEEA. The CDR3 has 13 residues. The V end was cut by 1 base, the J end by 7 bases, with 8 bases between. This CDR3 reads CASSLGATNEQFF. CDR3 DNA sequence: TGTGCCAGCAGCTTAGGCGCCACGAATGAGCAGTTCTTC. Supplemented by reference TRBV11-3 and TRBJ2-1, the full variable domain reads EAGVVQSPRYKIIEKKQPVAFWCNPISGHNTLYWYLQNLGQGPELLIRYENEEAVDDSQLPKDRFSAERLKGVDSTLKIQPAELGDSAVYLCASSLGATNEQFFGPGTRLTVL.

This clone was seen a handful of times. The chain carries TRBV2 and TRBJ1-5, with 7 bases that match TRBD1. Germline assignment: CDR1 SNHLY and CDR2 FYNNEI. With V trimmed by 8 bases and J by 5 bases, 6 bases remained unmatched. CDR3 size: 13 residues. For the CDR3, the DNA is TGTGCCAGCGCCCGGGACAGCCATCAGCCCCAGCATTTT. This encodes CASARDSHQPQHF.

The chain couples TRBV5-4 to TRBJ2-1; D remains unclear. The CDR3 covers 15 residues. The V end lost 4 bases, the J end lost 0 bases, and 11 bases lay between the germline ends. Germline values: CDR1 SGHNT, CDR2 YYREEE (reference sequence). CDR3 DNA sequence: TGTGCCAGCAGCCCTGGGTCGGGCTCCTACAATGAGCAGTTCTTC. Encoded protein: CASSPGSGSYNEQFF.

The chain combines TRBV7-3 with TRBJ2-1; 7 positions agree with TRBD2. V lost 5 bases, J lost 10 bases, and 2 bases stayed unmatched. Per the germline V gene, CDR1 is SGHTA and CDR2 is FQGTGA. The CDR3 length is 11 residues. The CDR3, as DNA: TGTGCCAGCAGCCTTAGCGGGGAGCAGTTCTTC. Protein sequence: CASSLSGEQFF.

DNA of the CDR3: TGTGCCACCAGCAGAGATCGGCGGCAGGGCCTAGAAGCTTTCTTT. Protein: CATSRDRRQGLEAFF. The chain recombines TRBV15 with TRBJ1-1, with D maybe TRBD1 (5 bases). Trimming took off 0 bases at V and 8 bases at J, with 16 bases between the two ends. CDR3 length: 15 amino acids. Germline V lookup: CDR1 LNHNV, CDR2 YYDKDF (reference sequence).

The V call is TRBV6-1, the J call TRBJ1-4, with no clear D. Germline V gene data show CDR1 as MNHNS and CDR2 as SASEGT. This CDR3 region has 14 residues. Trimming left V 6 bases short and J 0 bases short, with 8 bases between. Here the CDR3 reads CASSPSATNEKLFF. The CDR3 DNA reads as TGTGCCAGCAGCCCCTCGGCAACTAATGAAAAACTGTTTTTT.

The chain couples TRBV20-1 to TRBJ1-1, with no clear D. Germline V gene sequence: CDR1 DFQATT, CDR2 SNEGSKA (reference sequence). The CDR3 contains 11 residues. The V and J ends lost 3 bases and 3 bases respectively, with 5 bases between them. The DNA for the CDR3 is TGCAGTGCTAGCCCGTACACTGAAGCTTTCTTT. It specifies CSASPYTEAFF.

The V gene is TRBV5-6, the J gene TRBJ2-3, with D perhaps TRBD2 (6 bases). Germline CDR1 is SGHDT and CDR2 is YYEEEE. Trimming stripped 4 bases from V and 6 bases from J, with 24 bases between. CDR3 length equals 17 residues. CDR3 amino acids: CASSREDYSYVSDTQYF. For the CDR3, the DNA is TGTGCCAGCAGCCGCGAGGACTATTCATACGTGTCCGATACGCAGTATTTT.

The rearrangement joins TRBV6-6 to TRBJ1-2; weak D call: TRBD1 (5 bases). This CDR3 spans 14 amino acids. Germline V lookup: CDR1 MNHNY, CDR2 SVGAGI (reference sequence). V was pared by 4 bases and J by 6 bases, with 15 bases between. The CDR3 is CASSFSGGDNGYTF. The CDR3 bases are TGTGCCAGCAGTTTTTCCGGGGGAGATAATGGCTACACCTTC.

The CDR3 loop is CASSLRGEAFF. In DNA form, the CDR3 reads TGTGCCAGCAGCTTACGCGGTGAAGCTTTCTTT. The chain is built from TRBV11-1 and TRBJ1-1; D gene ambiguous. Trimming left V 2 bases short and J 7 bases short, with 5 bases between. The CDR3 covers 11 residues. CDR1 SGHAT and CDR2 FQDESV come from the germline V gene (reference sequence).

This chain joins TRBV7-9 and TRBJ2-7, with D uncertain. This CDR3 region has 12 residues. CDR1 and CDR2 (germline): SEHNR, FQNEAQ (reference sequence). The V gene lost 3 bases and the J gene lost 9 bases, with 12 bases spanning the gap. The CDR3 DNA reads TGTGCCAGCAGCTTGGCCCAGGCCGGGCAGTACTTC. Residues: CASSLAQAGQYF.

The chain links TRBV28 to TRBJ1-1; D is undetermined. Germline V gives CDR1 MDHEN, CDR2 SYDVKM. The CDR3 sequence is 16 residues long. Trimming removed 6 bases at V and 1 base at J, with 18 bases between. The CDR3 spells CASREFRAGTNTEAFF. In DNA form, the CDR3 reads TGTGCCAGCAGAGAGTTTAGGGCGGGCACGAACACTGAAGCTTTCTTT. The full variable domain, its missing parts supplied by reference TRBV28 and TRBJ1-1, is DVKVTQSSRYLVKRTGEKVFLECVQDMDHENMFWYRQDPGLGLRLIYFSYDVKMKEKGDIPEGYSVSREKKERFSLILESASTNQTSMYLCASREFRAGTNTEAFFGQGTRLTVV.

This clone was counted once. DNA of the CDR3: TGTGCCAGCAGCCGAGGTTCCGAAAGCAATCAGCCCCAGCATTTT. This encodes CASSRGSESNQPQHF. The gene calls are TRBV10-3 and TRBJ1-5, with no clear D. V was cut by 10 bases and J by 1 base, with 17 bases left in between. This CDR3 is built from 15 residues. CDR1 and CDR2 (germline): ENHRY, SYGVKD.

The genes are TRBV28 and TRBJ1-2; D gene uncertain. Germline V gives CDR1 MDHEN, CDR2 SYDVKM. This CDR3 region has 16 residues. The germline V and J ends were trimmed by 3 bases and 1 base, with 15 bases remaining between them. CDR3 sequence: CASSLLPSRSNYGYTF. The CDR3 DNA follows: TGTGCCAGCAGTTTGTTACCCTCGAGGAGTAACTATGGCTACACCTTC.

The chain carries TRBV6-1 and TRBJ1-2; D not resolved. CDR1 and CDR2 (germline): MNHNS, SASEGT. The CDR3 contains 15 residues. Between the trimmed V and J ends, which lost 2 bases and 4 bases, there was a span of 14 bases. CDR3 amino acids: CASSEKGGIVYGYTF. The CDR3 DNA reads as TGTGCCAGCAGTGAAAAGGGAGGGATCGTCTATGGCTACACCTTC.

J is TRBJ1-5 and V is TRBV2, with 9 bases aligning to TRBD1. Germline CDR1 reads SNHLY; CDR2 reads FYNNEI. This CDR3 is built from 18 residues. Unmatched junction bases numbered 11, after V lost 3 bases and J lost 2 bases. The CDR3 loop is CASSDTMTGGMGNQPQHF. The CDR3 DNA reads as TGTGCCAGCAGTGACACCATGACAGGGGGGATGGGCAATCAGCCCCAGCATTTT. The full variable domain, its missing parts supplied by reference TRBV2 and TRBJ1-5, is EPEVTQTPSHQVTQMGQEVILRCVPISNHLYFYWYRQILGQKVEFLVSFYNNEISEKSEIFDDQFSVERPDGSNFTLKIRSTKLEDSAMYFCASSDTMTGGMGNQPQHFGDGTRLSIL.

The CDR3 region is CASSPPALAGLNRQETQYF. The CDR3 bases are TGTGCCAGCTCACCACCGGCCCTAGCGGGACTAAATCGCCAAGAGACCCAGTACTTC. The chain employs TRBV18 and TRBJ2-5, with 9 positions matching TRBD2. Germline CDR1 KGHSH, CDR2 LQKENI. With V trimmed by 0 bases and J by 1 base, 12 bases remained unmatched. This CDR3 contains 19 residues. Filled out from reference TRBV18 and TRBJ2-5, the complete variable domain reads NAGVMQNPRHLVRRRGQEARLRCSPMKGHSHVYWYRQLPEEGLKFMVYLQKENIIDESGMPKERFSAEFPKEGPSILRIQQVVRGDSAAYFCASSPPALAGLNRQETQYFGPGTRLLVL.

The V gene is TRBV20-1, the J gene TRBJ1-2; possible D gene TRBD1, 6 bases. The V gene's germline CDR1 is DFQATT and CDR2 SNEGSKA (reference sequence). The V end lost 6 bases, the J end lost 7 bases, and 12 bases lay between the germline ends. There are 11 residues in the CDR3. This chain's CDR3 is CSATGIAGYTF. The CDR3 nucleotides read TGCAGTGCCACAGGGATTGCTGGCTACACCTTC.